A selection of T cell receptor beta chains follows, all from one sample in a study of blood T cell repertoires in COVID-19. Some clones are missing from TCRdb's copy, which holds only in-frame ones; the method was immunoSEQ multiplex PCR. The sample records some 300,000 clones, about 91% being singletons. Sequencing used peripheral blood. The receptors shown here come from a woman aged 25 to 39 who had recovered from COVID-19. Each CDR3 is given with its conserved first and last residue.

TRBV3-1/TRBV3-2 CASSPKRGQYRSPLHF
TRBV7-9 CASTTTGSNSPLHF
TRBV28 CASSFVQSYGYTF
TRBV11-1 CASSLGENTEAFF
TRBV27 CASRTANTEAFF
TRBV19 CASSIATGSLKYF
TRBV7-9 CASSPTRDRGAGNTIYF
TRBV5-1 CASSFLTSGLYNEQFF
TRBV19 CASNMRLDSPLHF
TRBV29-1 CSVGGPRYNEQFF
TRBV5-5 CASSLDPSQNIQYF
TRBV7-9 CASSFLAREETQYF
TRBV15 CATSPGQTTYEQYF
TRBV7-9 CASSFYRGTYGYTF
TRBV9 CASSEEIASLGSPLHF